This entry is about one TCR beta chain. The antigen remains undetermined. The CDR3 totals 14 residues. With V trimmed by 4 bases and J by 8 bases, 6 bases remained unmatched. Per the germline V gene, CDR1 is SGHAT and CDR2 is FQNNGV. Libraries were prepared by immunoSEQ multiplex PCR; TCRdb keeps only in-frame clonotypes and omits some of them. The sample gives about 200,000 clones, around 93% of which show up once; roughly 1% is in the top ten. The entry originates in a study of T cell responses to AZD1222 COVID-19 vaccine. Study-level findings and limits: Repertoires in all cases were sampled only once the peak T cell response had passed. Donors were largely white British and mainly female; clonal diversity was possibly underestimated.

V and J are TRBV11-2 and TRBJ2-1; TRBD1 agrees at 9 bases. The TCR sequence derives from an adult in good health. The material sequenced was peripheral blood, taken on day 0 of MenACWY control vaccination. Here the CDR3 reads CASSWDRVQYEQFF. Here the CDR3 DNA reads TGTGCCAGCAGCTGGGACAGGGTACAATATGAGCAGTTCTTC.